This T cell receptor (beta chain) was obtained from a study of CD8 T cells in Susac syndrome. The authors reverse transcribed roughly 0.5 to 1 ug RNA with random hexamers. TCRdb ran MiXCR on the immunoSEQ multiplex PCR reads and lists one entry per CDR3 protein. The sample shows over 350,000 distinct CDR3 sequences, around 83% of them seen only once. General study findings and limits: That the number of individuals in its TCR sequencing and HLA analysis was relatively small was acknowledged by the study.

On this clonotype: As yet, its antigen is unknown. One end of the junction fails to match germline, which may point to a read error.

Sequences were obtained from CD8+ T cells from PBMCs. The TCR originated in a human donor with multiple sclerosis.

The CDR3 coding sequence is TGTGCCTGCAGTGAGGACAGAACCTACGAGCAGTACTTC. Its translation: CACSEDRTYEQYF. This rearrangement joins TRBV30 to TRBJ2-7, with a weak D call TRBD1 (6 bases). The CDR3 is 13 amino acids. CDR1 is GTSNPN and CDR2 is SVGIG in the germline V gene (reference sequence).